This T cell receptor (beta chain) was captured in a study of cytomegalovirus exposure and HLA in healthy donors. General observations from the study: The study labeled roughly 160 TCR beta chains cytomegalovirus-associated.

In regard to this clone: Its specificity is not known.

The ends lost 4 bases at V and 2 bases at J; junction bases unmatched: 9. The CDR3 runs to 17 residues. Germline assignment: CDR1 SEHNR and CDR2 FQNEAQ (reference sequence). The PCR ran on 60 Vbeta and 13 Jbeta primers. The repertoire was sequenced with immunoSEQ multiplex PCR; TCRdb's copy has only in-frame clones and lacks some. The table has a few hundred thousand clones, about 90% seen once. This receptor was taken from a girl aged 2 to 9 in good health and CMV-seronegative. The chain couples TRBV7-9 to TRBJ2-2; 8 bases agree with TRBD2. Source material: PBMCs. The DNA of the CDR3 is TGTGCCAGCAGCTCCCCCTCGGGGACTAGTAACACCGGGGAGCTGTTTTTT. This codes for CASSSPSGTSNTGELFF.